This T cell receptor beta chain was sequenced during a study of blood T cell repertoires in COVID-19. Study as a whole: The analysed material was cDNA or gDNA that came from T cells, B-cell-depleted T cells, or PBMCs.

Per the study methods: Quantification of nucleated cells was approximated via reference gene primer amplification. Some clones are missing from TCRdb's copy, which holds only in-frame ones; the method was immunoSEQ multiplex PCR. That table is the source of V, J and clone size, and D and trimming were worked out from the DNA. The sample has 150,000 to 200,000 clones; roughly 87% are singletons. The CDR3 length is 13 residues. Germline V gene data show CDR1 as SNHLY and CDR2 as FYNNEI. V was shortened by 6 bases and J by 4 bases, with 10 bases between the two germline ends. The sequence was obtained from a woman younger than 45 who had recovered from COVID-19. Sequenced input: PBMCs or T cells enriched from blood (not recorded which). This chain uses TRBV2 with TRBJ1-5; D is possibly TRBD1 (6 bases). DNA of the CDR3: TGTGCCAGCAGCCACAGGGATAATCAGCCCCAGCATTTT. This sequence encodes CASSHRDNQPQHF.